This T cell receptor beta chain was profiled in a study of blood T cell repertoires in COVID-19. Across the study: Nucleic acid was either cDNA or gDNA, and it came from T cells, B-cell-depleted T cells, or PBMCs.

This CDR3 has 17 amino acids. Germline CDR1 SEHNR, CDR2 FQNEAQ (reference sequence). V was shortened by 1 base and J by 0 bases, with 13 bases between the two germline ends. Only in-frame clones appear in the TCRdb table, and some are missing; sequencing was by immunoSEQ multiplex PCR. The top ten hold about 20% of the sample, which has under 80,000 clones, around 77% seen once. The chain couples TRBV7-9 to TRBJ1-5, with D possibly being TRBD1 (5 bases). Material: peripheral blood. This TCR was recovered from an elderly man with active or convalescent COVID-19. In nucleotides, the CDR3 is TGTGCCAGCAGCTTAGGCGTGGGGGGTGATAGCAATCAGCCCCAGCATTTT. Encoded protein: CASSLGVGGDSNQPQHF.